The clone carrying this T cell receptor (beta chain) was seen just once. V shed 8 bases and J shed 0 bases, with 11 bases lying between them. Germline assignment: CDR1 MNHEY and CDR2 SVGAGI. The CDR3 sequence is 15 residues long. Some 27,000 T cell genomes, or 200 ng DNA, went into the sorted-subset replicate PCRs. Produced via immunoSEQ multiplex PCR; TCRdb's table is partial and in-frame only. The profile shows around 1.4 million clones, approximately 98.5% of them singletons. The data derive from a study of shared clonotypes between healthy human individuals. Donation came from healthy HIV-negative adults that had no recent acute infections or vaccinations.

The V call is TRBV6-5, the J call TRBJ2-6; the D is unclear. This clonotype was obtained from a man younger than 40 in good health. Sequenced: naive CD4+ T cells sorted from blood. Subset indicated: CD45RA+ positively selected. DNA for the CDR3: TGTGCCAGCGCGCCGCCTGGCTCTGGGGCCAACGTCCTGACTTTC. Amino acids: CASAPPGSGANVLTF.